The clone carrying this T cell receptor beta chain was counted a few times. Antigen: not known. Blood was collected once per donor into heparin, averaging roughly 0.12 L. This specimen comes from a study of beta chain features in type 1 diabetes. cDNA synthesis used the whole RNA isolate, giving expressed TCRB sequences. The method was immunoSEQ multiplex PCR; TCRdb's version includes in-frame clones alone and lacks a portion of them. The sample includes 220,000 or so clones, roughly 70% seen only once; the top ten take around 0.05%. This CDR3 has 13 residues. Germline V CDR1 and CDR2: GTSNPN, SVGIG (reference sequence). The V end was cut by 1 base, the J end by 4 bases, with 8 bases between. General study findings and limits: Whether TCRB rearrangement is influenced by HLA type was left unresolved in this analysis. Among patients with Type 1 diabetes, TCRB CDR3s were moderately but significantly shorter in every one of the four CD4+ subsets.

The clonotype was recovered from a man between 25 and 39 years old in good health. Sample: naive CD4+ T cells from blood. This chain connects TRBV30 to TRBJ1-5; the D is unclear. Written as DNA, the CDR3 is TGTGCCTGGAGTGGTGTTCGAAATCAGCCCCAGCATTTT. Amino acids: CAWSGVRNQPQHF.